Shown below are 21 T cell receptor beta chains from a single sample sequenced in a study of CD8 T cells in Susac syndrome. When the RNA was reverse transcribed, random hexamers were used with an input of roughly 0.5 to 1 ug. TCRdb passed the immunoSEQ multiplex PCR reads through MiXCR, listing each CDR3 protein once. The profile covers around 200,000 distinct CDR3 sequences, with approximately 95% appearing a single time and approximately 0.075% taken by the ten largest. The sequencing sample was made of CD4+ T cells from PBMCs. These receptors all stem from a human donor with multiple sclerosis.

The chain joins TRBV2 to TRBJ2-3; 10 nucleotides agree with TRBD1. CDR3 length: 15 amino acids. V was pared by 7 bases and J by 1 base, with 5 bases of the junction left unmatched. Germline V gives CDR1 SNHLY, CDR2 FYNNEI. The CDR3 loop is CASTAGTGGTDTQYF. The CDR3, as DNA: TGTGCCAGCACCGCGGGGACAGGGGGCACAGATACGCAGTATTTT.

J is TRBJ2-7 and V is TRBV20-1, with a weak D call TRBD1 (5 bases). The length of the CDR3 is 14 residues. Germline CDR1 DFQATT, CDR2 SNEGSKA (reference sequence). Deletions cut 6 bases from V and 0 bases from J, with 15 bases between. The CDR3 sequence: CSAIDSQSSYEQYF. The CDR3 bases are TGCAGTGCCATTGACAGCCAGAGCTCCTACGAGCAGTACTTC.

The rearrangement uses TRBV29-1 and TRBJ2-7, with D possibly TRBD1 on 6 matching bases. The CDR3 contains 15 residues. With 2 bases removed from V and 0 bases from J, the gap between germline ends came to 14 bases. Germline V gene sequence: CDR1 SQVTM, CDR2 ANQGSEA. The CDR3 is CSVESQQGSSYEQYF. The CDR3 nucleotides are TGCAGCGTTGAATCCCAACAGGGATCCTCCTACGAGCAGTACTTC.

The rearrangement uses TRBV3-1 and TRBJ1-5; unclear D gene. The V end was cut by 0 bases, the J end by 11 bases, with 11 bases between. This CDR3 has 13 residues. In germline, CDR1 is LGHDT, CDR2 YNNKEL (reference sequence). The CDR3 DNA reads TGTGCCAGCAGCCAAGATCTACAGACGGCCCAGCATTTT. This encodes CASSQDLQTAQHF.

The rearrangement joins TRBV12-3 or TRBV12-4 to TRBJ1-5; the D gene is possibly TRBD1 (6 bases). The CDR3 consists of 16 residues. Trimming removed 5 bases at V and 5 bases at J, with 19 bases between. For the CDR3, the DNA is TGTGCCAGCAGTCCACCGCTTACAGGGCATTATCAGCCCCAGCATTTT. It codes for CASSPPLTGHYQPQHF.

CDR3 residues: CAWSVISSNQPQHF. In DNA form, the CDR3 reads TGTGCCTGGAGTGTAATTTCGAGCAATCAGCCCCAGCATTTT. The V gene is TRBV30, the J gene TRBJ1-5; D uncertain. Germline CDR1 GTSNPN, CDR2 SVGIG (reference sequence). Trimming took off 0 bases at V and 1 base at J, with 7 bases between the two ends. The CDR3 is 14 residues long.

The V gene is TRBV6-5, the J gene TRBJ1-5, with unresolved D. V was pared by 6 bases and J by 6 bases, with 15 bases between. This CDR3 spans 14 amino acids. Germline V lookup: CDR1 MNHEY, CDR2 SVGAGI. The CDR3 loop is CASRTGGIAQPQHF. The CDR3 region has the DNA TGTGCCAGCAGGACGGGCGGCATCGCTCAGCCCCAGCATTTT.

The chain recombines TRBV3-1 with TRBJ1-1, with D perhaps matching TRBD1 (6 bases). The ends were cut back, 1 base at V and 6 bases at J, with 15 bases in the middle. This CDR3 has 15 residues. The V gene's germline CDR1 is LGHDT and CDR2 YNNKEL (reference sequence). CDR3 region: CASSQVRTVPSEAFF. CDR3 nucleotide sequence: TGTGCCAGCAGCCAAGTCCGGACAGTTCCCTCTGAAGCTTTCTTT.

The chain is built from TRBV24-1 and TRBJ2-1; 7 nucleotides match TRBD2. CDR1 KGHDR and CDR2 SFDVKD come from the germline V gene. The V gene end was trimmed by 2 bases and the J gene end by 3 bases; junction bases not matched to a gene: 0. The CDR3 consists of 14 residues. The CDR3 DNA follows: TGTGCCACCAGTGATTCGGGGGGCTACAATGAGCAGTTCTTC. It codes for CATSDSGGYNEQFF.

This chain joins TRBV5-1 and TRBJ1-1; 9 positions agree with TRBD1. The CDR3 has 15 residues. Germline values: CDR1 SGHRS, CDR2 YFSETQ. V lost 4 bases, J lost 2 bases, and 6 bases stayed unmatched. The CDR3 reads CASSDPGQGNTEAFF. In nucleotides, the CDR3 is TGCGCCAGCAGCGACCCGGGACAGGGAAACACTGAAGCTTTCTTT. The full variable domain, completed using reference TRBV5-1 and TRBJ1-1, is KAGVTQTPRYLIKTRGQQVTLSCSPISGHRSVSWYQQTPGQGLQFLFEYFSETQRNKGNFPGRFSGRQFSNSRSEMNVSTLELGDSALYLCASSDPGQGNTEAFFGQGTRLTVV.

V gene TRBV4-1 combines with J gene TRBJ2-3; 9 bases align to TRBD1. CDR1 and CDR2 (germline): MGHRA, YSYEKL. Unmatched junction bases numbered 7, after V lost 3 bases and J lost 3 bases. The length of the CDR3 is 16 residues. CDR3 bases: TGCGCCAGCAGCCACGTAAGACAGGGGGGGACAGATACGCAGTATTTT. Translating gives CASSHVRQGGTDTQYF.

This rearrangement joins TRBV7-9 to TRBJ2-3; D not resolved. V was pared by 7 bases and J by 2 bases, with 19 bases between. Germline V gives CDR1 SEHNR, CDR2 FQNEAQ (reference sequence). The CDR3 is 16 residues long. CDR3 bases: TGTGCCAGCACCCCCTCCCCTCCCGCCGACACAGATACGCAGTATTTT. This codes for CASTPSPPADTDTQYF.

The rearrangement uses TRBV2 and TRBJ2-3; no clear D. Germline assignment: CDR1 SNHLY and CDR2 FYNNEI. Trimming shortened V by 3 bases and J by 1 base, and 11 bases separated the two germline ends. The CDR3 covers 15 residues. The CDR3: CASSDSVGGTDTQYF. In DNA form, the CDR3 reads TGTGCCAGCAGTGATTCTGTCGGTGGCACAGATACGCAGTATTTT.

The rearrangement uses TRBV15 and TRBJ2-7, with TRBD1 identical over 7 bases. The germline V gene has CDR1 LNHNV and CDR2 YYDKDF (reference sequence). This CDR3 contains 13 residues. V was pared by 0 bases and J by 11 bases, with 7 bases of the junction left unmatched. CDR3 region: CATSRDRQGTEYF. CDR3 bases: TGTGCCACCAGCAGAGATCGACAGGGAACCGAGTACTTC. The full variable domain, completed using reference TRBV15 and TRBJ2-7, is DAMVIQNPRYQVTQFGKPVTLSCSQTLNHNVMYWYQQKSSQAPKLLFHYYDKDFNNEADTPDNFQSRRPNTSFCFLDIRSPGLGDTAMYLCATSRDRQGTEYFGPGTRLTVT.

V and J are TRBV7-6 and TRBJ2-3; TRBD1 is a possible D gene (6 bases). The CDR3 is 15 amino acids. The germline V gene encodes CDR1 SGHVS and CDR2 FNYEAQ. The V end was cut by 5 bases, the J end by 2 bases, with 14 bases between. CDR3 loop: CASSPAGTLTDTQYF. In DNA, the CDR3 is TGTGCCAGCAGCCCGGCCGGGACACTCACAGATACGCAGTATTTT.

This rearrangement joins TRBV10-3 to TRBJ2-6; the D gene could be TRBD1 or TRBD2 (6 bases each). CDR1 is ENHRY and CDR2 is SYGVKD in the germline V gene. CDR3 size: 18 residues. V was clipped by 5 bases and J by 0 bases, with 17 bases between them. The CDR3 spells CAISRGPLSPSGANVLTF. In DNA, the CDR3 is TGTGCCATCAGTCGGGGGCCCCTAAGTCCCTCTGGGGCCAACGTCCTGACTTTC.

The genes are TRBV20-1 and TRBJ2-7, with 9 bases fitting TRBD2. Per germline, CDR1 DFQATT and CDR2 SNEGSKA (reference sequence). With V trimmed by 5 bases and J by 3 bases, 5 bases remained unmatched. The length of the CDR3 is 13 residues. CDR3 in amino acids: CSAGSAGGYEQYF. CDR3 DNA sequence: TGCAGTGCTGGGTCAGCGGGGGGCTACGAGCAGTACTTC.

This clonotype was observed a single time. The chain links TRBV14 to TRBJ1-2; 8 bases are a match to TRBD1. V lost 3 bases to trimming and J lost 6 bases; unmatched junction nucleotides: 3. This CDR3 is 13 amino acids long. Germline V lookup: CDR1 SGHDN, CDR2 FVKESK. CDR3 region: CASSHRQGHGYTF. CDR3 DNA: TGTGCCAGCAGCCACCGACAGGGGCATGGCTACACCTTC.

This chain links TRBV7-9 with TRBJ2-1; TRBD1 matches at 8 bases. Germline loops: CDR1 SEHNR, CDR2 FQNEAQ (reference sequence). Germline trimming cut 6 bases from V and 4 bases from J; bases unmatched to any gene: 5. CDR3 length equals 14 residues. CDR3 protein: CASSVRDRYNEQFF. The DNA for the CDR3 is TGTGCCAGCAGTGTCCGGGACAGGTACAATGAGCAGTTCTTC.

This sequence joins TRBV7-9 and TRBJ2-2; possibly TRBD1 for D (6 bases). Trimming shortened V by 4 bases and J by 2 bases, and 8 bases separated the two germline ends. The germline V gene encodes CDR1 SEHNR and CDR2 FQNEAQ (reference sequence). The CDR3 sequence is 14 residues long. CDR3 bases: TGTGCCAGCAGCTACAGGGCCAACACCGGGGAGCTGTTTTTT. This gives the protein CASSYRANTGELFF. The entire variable domain, with the rest obtained from reference TRBV7-9 and TRBJ2-2, is as follows: DTGVSQNPRHKITKRGQNVTFRCDPISEHNRLYWYRQTLGQGPEFLTYFQNEAQLEKSRLLSDRFSAERPKGSFSTLEIQRTEQGDSAMYLCASSYRANTGELFFGEGSRLTVL.

The genes are TRBV7-8 and TRBJ2-7; 8 positions match TRBD2. The CDR3 has 17 residues. Per the germline V gene, CDR1 is SGHVS and CDR2 is FQNEAQ. Trimming removed 5 bases from V and 1 base from J; junction bases left unmatched: 13. The CDR3 DNA follows: TGTGCCAGCAGCCCCCCTCGGATCGGGGGGGAATCCTACGAGCAGTACTTC. Residues: CASSPPRIGGESYEQYF.